This T cell receptor beta chain is drawn from a study of PD-1 blockade in classical Hodgkin lymphoma (dated by TCRdb to about 2020). About the study as a whole: Nivolumab dosing was 3 mg/kg intravenously every 2 weeks, continuing until either disease progression or unacceptable toxicity. To define a peripheral blood immune signature of response to PD-1 blockade in classical Hodgkin lymphoma, the study combined TCR beta sequencing with CyTOF.

The sample's time point label, decoded: cycle 1 day 1 (C1D1), immediately before nivolumab initiation. All trial patients had relapsed after autologous stem cell transplantation, with cohorts A, B and C differing in prior brentuximab vedotin exposure. The trial cohort included 55 to 65 patients with relapsed/refractory classical Hodgkin lymphoma, and each patient had a best overall response of complete response, partial response or progressive disease. Trial patients were treated with single-agent nivolumab in the multi-cohort phase II CheckMate 205 trial. An independent review committee assessed best overall response by applying the 2007 International Working Group response criteria. Trial PBMCs were collected just before the start of nivolumab (C1D1) and during therapy at cycle 2 day 1 and cycle 4 day 1. Peripheral blood was collected in 8 mL Vacutainer Cell Preparation Tubes, from which PBMCs were isolated by centrifugation and then cryopreserved.

CDR1 is given as SGHTA and CDR2 as FQGTGA, both from the germline V gene. The CDR3 numbers 13 residues from cysteine through phenylalanine. The CDR3 DNA has 39 bases and is translated from base 1. V is reduced by 5 bases and J by 5 bases, leaving a spacing of 12 bases between them. Genomic DNA was isolated using the Qiagen DNeasy kit from unsorted PBMCs as well as from negatively selected CD4+ and CD8+ fractions. Using primers that anneal to V and J segments, immunoSEQ multiplex PCR amplified the TCR beta CDR3 regions. A synthetic immune receptor repertoire was used to minimize amplification bias, and any remaining bias was removed computationally after sequencing. The paper's data handling went like this. Repertoire diversity was quantified as the Shannon entropy index using custom Python scripts. Unsorted, CD4+ and CD8+ repertoires were analyzed separately, except in combined analyses where CD4+ and CD8+ sequences were merged in silico. Clonal expansion was defined as a frequency increase of at least 2-fold after treatment compared with C1D1, and clones undetected at baseline were assigned a pseudocount of 0.5. Clones with 0 or 1 copy at C1D1 were classified as singleton clones, and clones with 2 or more copies were classified as non-singleton clones. By matching protein sequences in sorted samples from the same patient, clones expanded in unsorted samples were annotated as CD4+, CD8+ or unknown. Wilcoxon tests on paired samples were used to test changes in diversity from C1D1 to C4D1. TCRdb limited this immuneACCESS table to in-frame rearrangements with V and J called. A share of clones is missing; checked studies link under half to unresolved V genes, and the rest is unexplained. That table gives V, J and clone size, and the DNA gave D and trimming. The table for this sample lists some 24,000 clones; nearly 80% of them were counted only once. The ten largest clones capture roughly 6.7% of the sample.

The research as a whole found: Baseline diversity similar to that of newly diagnosed patients was observed in trial patients achieving complete response, whereas significantly lower diversity was observed in partial responders and progressors. Lower diversity was observed in patients in whom nivolumab was started less than 1 year after ASCT, and these patients were excluded from later analyses so that confounding by immune reconstitution would be avoided. Baseline TCR diversity was reported as lower in newly diagnosed patients than in healthy donors, and lower still in relapsed/refractory patients. CD4+ but not CD8+ TCR diversity rose significantly by C4D1 (p=0.0027 vs p=0.16), most apparent in complete responders (p=0.02). Only a single clinical trial cohort was studied, and what caused the repertoire differences, possibly disease activity or prior therapy, remained undefined.

A note on this clone: Its antigen has not been determined. Base quality data are lacking; no much larger clone is found one base away.

The rearranged segments are TRBV7-3 and TRBJ2-5, with the D segment identity uncertain. The sequence derives from a human donor with classical Hodgkin lymphoma. This sample comprised peripheral blood mononuclear cells (PBMCs), obtained at baseline. The DNA sequence follows: TGTGCCAGCAGCCGGACCTTGGGGGAGACCCAGTACTTC. Its protein reads: CASSRTLGETQYF.